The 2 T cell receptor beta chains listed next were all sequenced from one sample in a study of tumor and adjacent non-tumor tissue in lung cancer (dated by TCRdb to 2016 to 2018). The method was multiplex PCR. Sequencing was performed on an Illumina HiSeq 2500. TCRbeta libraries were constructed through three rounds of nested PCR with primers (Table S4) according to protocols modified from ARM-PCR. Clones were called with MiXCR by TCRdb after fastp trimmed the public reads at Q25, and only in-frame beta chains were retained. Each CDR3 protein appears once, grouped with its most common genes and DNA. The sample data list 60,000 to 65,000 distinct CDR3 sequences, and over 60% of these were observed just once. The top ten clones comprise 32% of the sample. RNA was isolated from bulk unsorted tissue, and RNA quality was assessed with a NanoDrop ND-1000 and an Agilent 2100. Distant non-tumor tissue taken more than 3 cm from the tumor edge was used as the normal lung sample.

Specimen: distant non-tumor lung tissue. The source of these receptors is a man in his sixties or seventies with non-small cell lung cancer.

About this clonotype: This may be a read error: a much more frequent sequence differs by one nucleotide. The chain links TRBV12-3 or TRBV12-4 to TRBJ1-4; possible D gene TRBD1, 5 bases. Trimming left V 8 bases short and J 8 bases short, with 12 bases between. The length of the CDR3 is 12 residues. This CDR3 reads CASVRGREKLFF. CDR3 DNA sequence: TGTGCCAGCGTTAGGGGAAGAGAAAAACTGTTTTTT.

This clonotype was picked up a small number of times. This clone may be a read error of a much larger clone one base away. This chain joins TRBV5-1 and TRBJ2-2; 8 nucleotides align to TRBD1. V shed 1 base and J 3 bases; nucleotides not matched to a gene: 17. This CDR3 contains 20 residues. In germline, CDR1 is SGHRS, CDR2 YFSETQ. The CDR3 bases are TGCGCCAGCAGCTTGACAGCGACAGGGGCCCCCTGGGCGGACACCGGGGAGCTGTTTTTT. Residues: CASSLTATGAPWADTGELFF. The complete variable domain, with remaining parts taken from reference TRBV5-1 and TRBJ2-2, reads KAGVTQTPRYLIKTRGQQVTLSCSPISGHRSVSWYQQTPGQGLQFLFEYFSETQRNKGNFPGRFSGRQFSNSRSEMNVSTLELGDSALYLCASSLTATGAPWADTGELFFGEGSRLTVL.